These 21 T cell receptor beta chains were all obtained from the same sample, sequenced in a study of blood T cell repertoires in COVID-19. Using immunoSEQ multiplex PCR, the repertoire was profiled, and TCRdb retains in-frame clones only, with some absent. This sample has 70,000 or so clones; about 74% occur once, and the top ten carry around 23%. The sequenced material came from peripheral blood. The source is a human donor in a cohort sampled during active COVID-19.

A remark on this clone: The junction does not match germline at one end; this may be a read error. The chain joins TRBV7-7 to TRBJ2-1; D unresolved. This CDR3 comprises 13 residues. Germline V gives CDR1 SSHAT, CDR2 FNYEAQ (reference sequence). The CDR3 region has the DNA TGTGCTAGCAGCTTAGGATCGGTCAATGAGCAGTTCTTC. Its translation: CASSLGSVNEQFF.

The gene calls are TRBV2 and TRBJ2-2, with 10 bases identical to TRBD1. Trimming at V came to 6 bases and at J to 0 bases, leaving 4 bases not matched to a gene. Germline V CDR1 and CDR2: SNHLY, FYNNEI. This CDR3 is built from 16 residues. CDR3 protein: CASSRDRGANTGELFF. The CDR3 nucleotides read TGTGCCAGCAGCCGGGACAGGGGCGCGAACACCGGGGAGCTGTTTTTT.

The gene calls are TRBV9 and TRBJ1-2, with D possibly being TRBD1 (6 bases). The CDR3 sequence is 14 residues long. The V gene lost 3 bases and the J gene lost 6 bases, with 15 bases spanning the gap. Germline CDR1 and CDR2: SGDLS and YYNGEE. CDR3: CASSAQQGRDGYTF. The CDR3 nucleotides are TGTGCCAGCAGCGCACAACAGGGAAGGGATGGCTACACCTTC.

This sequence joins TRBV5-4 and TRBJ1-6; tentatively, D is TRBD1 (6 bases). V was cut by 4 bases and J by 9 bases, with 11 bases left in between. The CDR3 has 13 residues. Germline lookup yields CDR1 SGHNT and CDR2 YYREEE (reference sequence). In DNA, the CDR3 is TGTGCCAGCAGCCGGGACAATGTTTCACCCCTCCACTTT. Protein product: CASSRDNVSPLHF.

The CDR3 is CASSLRGVGNNEQFF. CDR3 DNA sequence: TGTGCCAGCAGCTTGCGGGGAGTCGGGAACAATGAGCAGTTCTTC. The chain couples TRBV5-5 to TRBJ2-1, with D possibly matching TRBD2 (5 bases). The CDR3 has 15 residues. The V gene's germline CDR1 is SGHKS and CDR2 YYEKEE (reference sequence). V gave up 1 base and J gave up 5 bases, with 13 bases separating them. The full variable domain, in which reference TRBV5-5 and TRBJ2-1 provide the parts outside the CDR3, is DAGVTQSPTHLIKTRGQQVTLRCSPISGHKSVSWYQQVLGQGPQFIFQYYEKEERGRGNFPDRFSARQFPNYSSELNVNALLLGDSALYLCASSLRGVGNNEQFFGPGTRLTVL.

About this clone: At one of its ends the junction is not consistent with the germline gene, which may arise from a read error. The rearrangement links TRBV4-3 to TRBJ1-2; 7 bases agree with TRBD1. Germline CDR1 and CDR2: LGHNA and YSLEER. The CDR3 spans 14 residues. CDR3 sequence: CASSQDREGYGYTF. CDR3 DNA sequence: TGCGCCAGCAGTCAAGACAGGGAAGGGTATGGCTACACCTTC.

Here the CDR3 reads CASGGGDYQPQHF. CDR3 coding DNA: TGTGCCAGCGGCGGGGGCGACTATCAGCCCCAGCATTTT. The V call is TRBV28, the J call TRBJ1-5; possible D gene TRBD1, 6 bases. Deletions cut 8 bases from V and 5 bases from J, with 13 bases between. Looked up from germline, CDR1 is MDHEN and CDR2 is SYDVKM. The CDR3 has 13 residues.

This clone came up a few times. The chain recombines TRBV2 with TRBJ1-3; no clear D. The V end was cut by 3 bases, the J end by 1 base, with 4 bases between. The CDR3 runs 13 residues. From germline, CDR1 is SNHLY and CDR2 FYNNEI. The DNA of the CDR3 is TGTGCCAGCAGTGAGCAGTCTGGAAACACCATATATTTT. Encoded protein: CASSEQSGNTIYF.

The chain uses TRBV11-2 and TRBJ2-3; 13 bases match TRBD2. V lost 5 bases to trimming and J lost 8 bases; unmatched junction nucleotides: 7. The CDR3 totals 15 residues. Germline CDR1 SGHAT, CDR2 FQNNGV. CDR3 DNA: TGTGCCAGCAGCATACTAGCGGGGGGGCAGGGTACGCAGTATTTT. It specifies CASSILAGGQGTQYF.

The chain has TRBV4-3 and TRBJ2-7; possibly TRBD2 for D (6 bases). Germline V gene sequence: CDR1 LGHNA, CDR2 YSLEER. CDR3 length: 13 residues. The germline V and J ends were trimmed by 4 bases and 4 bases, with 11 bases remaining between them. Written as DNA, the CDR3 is TGCGCCAGCAGCCCCAACGGGGGATACGAGCAGTACTTC. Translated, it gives CASSPNGGYEQYF.

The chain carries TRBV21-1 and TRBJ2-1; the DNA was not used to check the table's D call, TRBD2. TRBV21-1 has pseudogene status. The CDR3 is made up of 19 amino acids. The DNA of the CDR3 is TGTGCCAGCAGCAAAGTAAGCGGGGAACTAGCGGGGGAAGACAATGAGCAGTTCTTC. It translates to CASSKVSGELAGEDNEQFF.

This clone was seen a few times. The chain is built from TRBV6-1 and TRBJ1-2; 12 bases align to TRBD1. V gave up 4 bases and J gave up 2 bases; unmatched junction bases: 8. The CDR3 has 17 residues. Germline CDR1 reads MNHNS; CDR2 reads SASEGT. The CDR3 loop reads CASSGGTGGALNYGYTF. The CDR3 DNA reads TGTGCCAGCAGTGGCGGGACAGGGGGCGCCTTAAACTATGGCTACACCTTC.

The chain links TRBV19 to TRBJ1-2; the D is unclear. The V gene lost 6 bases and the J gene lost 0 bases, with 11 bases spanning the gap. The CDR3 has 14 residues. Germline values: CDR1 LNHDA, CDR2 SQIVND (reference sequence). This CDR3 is CASSLSGANYGYTF. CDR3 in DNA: TGTGCCAGTAGCCTCTCTGGAGCTAACTATGGCTACACCTTC.

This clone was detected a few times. The CDR3 here is CASSLDGTGNYGYTF. CDR3 DNA: TGTGCCAGCAGCTTGGACGGGACAGGGAACTATGGCTACACCTTC. The chain carries TRBV5-6 and TRBJ1-2, with 9 bases fitting TRBD1. With 0 bases clipped from V and 2 bases from J, the junction kept 2 bases outside the gene matches. There are 15 residues in the CDR3. Germline CDR1 is SGHDT and CDR2 is YYEEEE.

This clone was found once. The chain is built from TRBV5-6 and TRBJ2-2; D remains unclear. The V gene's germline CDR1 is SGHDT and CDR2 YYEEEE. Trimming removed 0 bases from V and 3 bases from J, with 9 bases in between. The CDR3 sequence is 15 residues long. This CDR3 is CASSLVTRDTGELFF. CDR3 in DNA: TGTGCCAGCAGCTTGGTCACTCGGGACACCGGGGAGCTGTTTTTT.

CDR3 region: CASNLAGDAETQYF. The DNA of the CDR3 is TGTGCCAGCAACTTAGCGGGAGACGCGGAGACCCAGTACTTC. This chain uses TRBV2 with TRBJ2-5, with 9 bases identical to TRBD2. Trimming cost V 7 bases and J 5 bases; bases outside gene matches: 8. Germline CDR1 and CDR2: SNHLY and FYNNEI. This CDR3 spans 14 amino acids.

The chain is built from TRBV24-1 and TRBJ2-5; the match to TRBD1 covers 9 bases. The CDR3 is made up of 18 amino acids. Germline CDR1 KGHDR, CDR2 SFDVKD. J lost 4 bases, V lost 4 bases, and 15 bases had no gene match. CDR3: CATSDPVGGQGRGETQYF. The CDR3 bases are TGTGCCACCAGTGACCCGGTTGGGGGACAGGGAAGGGGAGAGACCCAGTACTTC.

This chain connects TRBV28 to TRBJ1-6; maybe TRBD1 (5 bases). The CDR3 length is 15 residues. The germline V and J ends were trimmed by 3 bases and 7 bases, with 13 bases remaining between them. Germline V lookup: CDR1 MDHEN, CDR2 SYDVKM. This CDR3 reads CASSFRPGFNSPLHF. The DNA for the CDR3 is TGTGCCAGCAGTTTCAGGCCAGGGTTCAATTCACCCCTCCACTTT.

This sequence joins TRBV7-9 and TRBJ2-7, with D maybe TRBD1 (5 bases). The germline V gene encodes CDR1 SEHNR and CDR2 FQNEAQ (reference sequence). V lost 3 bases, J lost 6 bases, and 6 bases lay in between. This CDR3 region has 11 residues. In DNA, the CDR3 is TGTGCCAGCAGCTTGACAGTCGAGCAGTACTTC. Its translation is CASSLTVEQYF.

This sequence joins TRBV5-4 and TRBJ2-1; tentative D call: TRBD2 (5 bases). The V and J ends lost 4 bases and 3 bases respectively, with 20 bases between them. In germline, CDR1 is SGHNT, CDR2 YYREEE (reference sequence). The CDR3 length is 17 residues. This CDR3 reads CASSDRTAPRGYNEQFF. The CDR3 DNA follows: TGTGCCAGCAGCGACCGGACTGCCCCTCGGGGCTACAATGAGCAGTTCTTC. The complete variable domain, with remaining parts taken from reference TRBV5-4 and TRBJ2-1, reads ETGVTQSPTHLIKTRGQQVTLRCSSQSGHNTVSWYQQALGQGPQFIFQYYREEENGRGNFPPRFSGLQFPNYSSELNVNALELDDSALYLCASSDRTAPRGYNEQFFGPGTRLTVL.

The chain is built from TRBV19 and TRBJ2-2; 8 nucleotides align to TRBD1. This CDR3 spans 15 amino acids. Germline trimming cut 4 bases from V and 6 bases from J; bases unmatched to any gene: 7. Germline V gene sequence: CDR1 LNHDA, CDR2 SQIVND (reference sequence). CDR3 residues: CASSRTRQGPGELFF. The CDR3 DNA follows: TGTGCCAGTAGTAGAACACGACAGGGGCCCGGGGAGCTGTTTTTT. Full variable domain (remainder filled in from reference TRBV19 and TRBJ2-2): DGGITQSPKYLFRKEGQNVTLSCEQNLNHDAMYWYRQDPGQGLRLIYYSQIVNDFQKGDIAEGYSVSREKKESFPLTVTSAQKNPTAFYLCASSRTRQGPGELFFGEGSRLTVL.